The T cell receptor beta chain described here comes from a study of cytomegalovirus exposure and HLA in healthy donors. Study-wide points: Later analysis revealed greater clonal expansion in HLA-associated TCR beta chains than in equally common others. Analysis was carried out at a later point, and it linked a missense DCLRE1C variant to TCR beta V- and J-gene trimming. A previous analysis found most TCR beta V segments productive roughly 90% or roughly 30% of the time.

The germline gives CDR1 SGHRS, CDR2 YFSETQ. CDR3 length equals 14 residues. V lost 5 bases and J lost 5, with 16 bases in between. PCR was performed using 60 Vbeta and 13 Jbeta primers. TCRdb's table, derived via immunoSEQ multiplex PCR, lists solely in-frame clones and lacks some. This sample yields some 160,000 clones, of which approximately 80% are seen a single time; roughly 1.7% belongs to the top ten. A remark on this clone: Antigen specificity is unknown.

The receptor's source is a woman aged 25 to 39 in good health and CMV-seronegative. Input material: PBMCs. The V gene is TRBV5-1, the J gene TRBJ1-1, with a weak D call TRBD1 (6 bases). CDR3: CASRRSGGWTEAFF. The CDR3, as DNA: TGCGCCAGCAGACGGTCTGGGGGCTGGACTGAAGCTTTCTTT.